This TCR beta chain is from a study of blood T cell repertoires in COVID-19. As for the study in general: The United States, Italy and Spain provided the acute and convalescent COVID-19 samples. T cells, B-cell-depleted T cells, or PBMCs provided the cDNA or gDNA that served as material.

Authors' data handling: The assay estimated nucleated cells by amplifying reference gene primers. Profiling relied on immunoSEQ multiplex PCR, and the TCRdb table lists in-frame clones only, not all of them. That table supplies the V and J calls and clone size; D and trimming were determined from the DNA. The table records some 180,000 clones, around 88% of them present only once. Germline CDR1 is LNHDA and CDR2 is SQIVND (reference sequence). The CDR3 has 15 residues. With V trimmed by 6 bases and J by 2 bases, 7 bases remained unmatched. The source of this sequence is a woman in her 70s who had recovered from COVID-19. Input material: peripheral blood. The genes are TRBV19 and TRBJ2-3; 8 nucleotides agree with TRBD2. CDR3: CASRKAGASTDTQYF. DNA for the CDR3: TGTGCCAGTAGAAAAGCGGGAGCTTCCACAGATACGCAGTATTTT. The variable domain in full, with the rest retrieved from reference TRBV19 and TRBJ2-3, is DGGITQSPKYLFRKEGQNVTLSCEQNLNHDAMYWYRQDPGQGLRLIYYSQIVNDFQKGDIAEGYSVSREKKESFPLTVTSAQKNPTAFYLCASRKAGASTDTQYFGPGTRLTVL.